These 2 T cell receptor beta chains originate from one sample sequenced in a study of HIV-infected patients and healthy controls. cDNA was made from approximately 0.55 ug RNA using alpha and beta constant primers. Separate chain-specific third strand synthesis with multiplexing indices produced the alpha and beta libraries. TCRdb re-analysed the 5' RACE reads in MiXCR, keeping a single row per CDR3 protein. The data hold about 18,000 distinct CDR3 sequences, with 9% to 15% observed a single time. All unsorted peripheral T cells were captured because whole blood was used without fractionation. The sequenced sample was blood. These receptors came from an adult in good health.

In its sample, this clonotype is medium-sized. This chain joins TRBV9 and TRBJ1-1, with D maybe TRBD1 (6 bases). The germline CDR1 and CDR2 sequences are SGDLS and YYNGEE. This CDR3 contains 15 residues. Trimming pared 3 bases from V and 7 bases from J, leaving 19 bases between. In DNA, the CDR3 is TGTGCCAGCAGCGCAGGGATACAACAGGGCCTTGAAGCTTTCTTT. Its protein is CASSAGIQQGLEAFF.

This clonotype qualifies as medium-sized. The gene calls are TRBV20-1 and TRBJ2-3; D is perhaps TRBD2 (7 bases). Germline V gene data show CDR1 as DFQATT and CDR2 as SNEGSKA (reference sequence). The CDR3 runs to 16 residues. Trimming removed 0 bases at V and 2 bases at J, with 15 bases between. The CDR3 sequence: CSARDRGGAPTDTQYF. The DNA of the CDR3 is TGCAGTGCTAGAGATCGTGGGGGGGCCCCCACAGATACGCAGTATTTT.